This record looks at one T cell receptor beta chain sequence and its context. The target antigen is unknown. Distinct nucleotide sequences in the sample also encode this CDR3. The data were obtained in a study of T cell responses to AZD1222 COVID-19 vaccine. This CDR3 region has 13 residues. Per the germline V gene, CDR1 is SGHRS and CDR2 is YFSETQ. Trimming removed 1 base from V and 1 base from J, with 5 bases in between. Study-level results: There were mostly white British donors and more females than males, and clonal diversity was possibly underestimated. Regions 160-218 and 743-854 held dominance among vaccine-associated CD4 TCRs, which spanned spike. Epitopes outside B.1.351 and B.1.1.7 mutated regions reportedly drew nearly half of spike TCRs. The study identified only a handful of AZD1222 recipients as seropositive at baseline.

Sequencing used immunoSEQ multiplex PCR; TCRdb keeps in-frame clones, though not all of them. The profile shows hundreds of thousands of clones, roughly 91% of them singletons. The specimen comprised peripheral blood, sampled on day 0 of MenACWY control vaccination. The receptor comes from an adult in good health. The chain couples TRBV5-1 to TRBJ1-1, with unresolved D. The CDR3 coding sequence is TGCGCCAGCAGCTTGTCGAGGAACACTGAAGCTTTCTTT. This translates into CASSLSRNTEAFF.